These 27 T cell receptor beta chains originate from one sample sequenced in a study of identical twins. TCRdb reanalysed the 5' RACE reads using MiXCR and keeps one entry per CDR3 protein. The sample consists of roughly 690,000 distinct CDR3 sequences, around 6% of them appearing once. The specimen was naive T cells sorted from blood. All receptors derive from a man aged 18 to 29 in good health.

This clonotype was observed a few times. V is TRBV4-1 and J is TRBJ1-5; possibly TRBD1 for D (5 bases). The CDR3 consists of 19 residues. V was cut by 2 bases and J by 4 bases, with 24 bases left in between. CDR1 and CDR2 from the germline V gene are MGHRA and YSYEKL. This CDR3 reads CASSQSPWPEEGANQPQHF. CDR3 bases: TGCGCCAGCAGCCAAAGTCCTTGGCCCGAAGAAGGGGCTAATCAGCCCCAGCATTTT.

In this sample, this clonotype turned up a few times. The chain links TRBV7-3 to TRBJ1-5; D gene ambiguous. Trimming left V 2 bases short and J 0 bases short, with 11 bases between. The length of the CDR3 is 16 residues. Germline CDR1 is SGHTA and CDR2 is FQGTGA. The CDR3 DNA is TGTGCCAGCAGCTTAGCTCTCCCCTATAGCAATCAGCCCCAGCATTTT. It translates to CASSLALPYSNQPQHF. Looking up the rest from reference TRBV7-3 and TRBJ1-5 gives the full variable domain: GAGVSQTPSNKVTEKGKYVELRCDPISGHTALYWYRQSLGQGPEFLIYFQGTGAADDSGLPNDRFFAVRPEGSVSTLKIQRTERGDSAVYLCASSLALPYSNQPQHFGDGTRLSIL.

This clonotype was observed a few times. The chain uses TRBV20-1 and TRBJ1-5, with D possibly being TRBD1 (5 bases). This CDR3 comprises 13 residues. V was trimmed by 3 bases and J by 2 bases, leaving 8 bases between them. CDR1 is DFQATT, CDR2 SNEGSKA, per germline (reference sequence). CDR3 sequence: CSASPRGNQPQHF. The CDR3 DNA sequence: TGCAGTGCTAGTCCCAGGGGCAATCAGCCCCAGCATTTT.

This clonotype was counted ten times or more. The chain couples TRBV7-9 to TRBJ2-3; no firm D call. Germline-derived CDR1 and CDR2 are SEHNR and FQNEAQ (reference sequence). Between the trimmed V and J ends, which lost 4 bases and 3 bases, there was a span of 5 bases. The CDR3 loop spans 12 amino acids. CDR3 in amino acids: CASSSQTDTQYF. For the CDR3, the DNA is TGTGCCAGCAGCTCCCAGACAGATACGCAGTATTTT.

This clonotype was seen a handful of times. V gene TRBV5-1 combines with J gene TRBJ2-3; possibly TRBD1 or TRBD2 for D (5 bases each). V was cut by 4 bases and J by 6 bases, with 15 bases left in between. CDR1 and CDR2 (germline): SGHRS, YFSETQ. This CDR3 spans 14 amino acids. The CDR3 DNA reads TGCGCCAGCAGCCGGCCGGGGACGGCGGATACGCAGTATTTT. Protein product: CASSRPGTADTQYF.

This clonotype was detected many times. The chain carries TRBV29-1 and TRBJ2-1; 10 bases match TRBD2. Germline V CDR1 and CDR2: SQVTM, ANQGSEA. This CDR3 has 14 amino acids. With 7 bases clipped from V and 14 bases from J, the junction kept 17 bases outside the gene matches. CDR3 DNA sequence: TGCAGCGCAAAACTTCTAGCGGGGGTGGTGATTGAGTTCTTC. It encodes CSAKLLAGVVIEFF.

This clonotype came up many times. The V and J genes are TRBV5-1 and TRBJ2-3; no reliable D call. V shed 4 bases and J shed 3 bases, with 9 bases lying between them. The CDR3 has 13 amino acids. Germline assignment: CDR1 SGHRS and CDR2 YFSETQ. CDR3 DNA: TGCGCCAGCAGCCTTGAACGGACAGATACGCAGTATTTT. Its protein is CASSLERTDTQYF.

Many counts were recorded for this clonotype. This chain uses TRBV5-5 with TRBJ2-7; no reliable D call. This CDR3 spans 14 amino acids. V was clipped by 0 bases and J by 5 bases, with 12 bases between them. Germline V gives CDR1 SGHKS, CDR2 YYEKEE (reference sequence). The CDR3 region is CASSLGWEVNEQYV. The DNA for the CDR3 is TGTGCCAGCAGCTTGGGGTGGGAAGTCAACGAGCAGTACGTC.

The sample holds many counts of this clonotype. V gene TRBV12-3 or TRBV12-4 combines with J gene TRBJ2-3, with D perhaps assigned TRBD1 or TRBD2 (5 bases each). This CDR3 comprises 14 residues. V shed 7 bases and J shed 2 bases, with 13 bases lying between them. DNA for the CDR3: TGTGCCAGCACCAAACGGGACGACACAGATACGCAGTATTTT. This translates into CASTKRDDTDTQYF.

This clonotype was observed a few times. The rearrangement joins TRBV27 to TRBJ2-2, with 8 bases identical to TRBD2. This CDR3 has 17 residues. In germline, CDR1 is MNHEY, CDR2 SMNVEV (reference sequence). The V and J ends lost 4 bases and 7 bases, in that order; junction bases with no gene match: 14. The CDR3 nucleotides read TGTGCCAGCAGTTCTCGGGGGGGCTACGGGAAGCACGGGGAGCTGTTTTTT. Translated, it gives CASSSRGGYGKHGELFF.

The chain couples TRBV30 to TRBJ2-1, with D tentatively TRBD1 (7 bases). V lost 0 bases and J 5 bases, leaving 20 bases between the germline ends. Germline-derived CDR1 and CDR2 are GTSNPN and SVGIG (reference sequence). CDR3 length: 17 amino acids. This CDR3 is CAWSVGGSYDRDNEQFF. CDR3 nucleotide sequence: TGTGCCTGGAGTGTAGGGGGGTCATATGACAGGGACAATGAGCAGTTCTTC.

The rearrangement joins TRBV12-3 or TRBV12-4 to TRBJ1-1; D remains ambiguous. CDR3 length: 14 amino acids. Deletions cut 5 bases from V and 5 bases from J, with 15 bases between. DNA of the CDR3: TGTGCCAGCAGTCTCGCGCGGGGAGTGACTGAAGCTTTCTTT. Its translation: CASSLARGVTEAFF.

This clonotype was counted at least ten times. The chain is built from TRBV20-1 and TRBJ2-1, with 12 nucleotides matching TRBD2. Trimming at V came to 6 bases and at J to 0 bases, leaving 3 bases not matched to a gene. CDR3 length equals 15 residues. Germline CDR1 is DFQATT and CDR2 is SNEGSKA (reference sequence). The CDR3 sequence: CSAVLAGGSYNEQFF. The CDR3 nucleotides read TGCAGTGCAGTACTAGCGGGGGGCTCCTACAATGAGCAGTTCTTC.

This clonotype was detected a few times. The V and J genes are TRBV24-1 and TRBJ1-2; a weak D match, TRBD1 (6 bases). This CDR3 has 14 amino acids. V shed 4 bases and J shed 2 bases, with 10 bases lying between them. CDR1 and CDR2 (germline): KGHDR, SFDVKD. The CDR3 region is CATSDHGQNYGYTF. The CDR3 bases are TGTGCCACCAGTGACCACGGACAGAACTATGGCTACACCTTC.

This clonotype was detected only a few times. The chain carries TRBV11-2 and TRBJ2-3; D is undetermined. The CDR3 has 13 amino acids. V lost 6 bases and J 0 bases, leaving 7 bases between the germline ends. Germline CDR1 is SGHAT and CDR2 is FQNNGV. DNA for the CDR3: TGTGCCAGCAGTTCCCATAGCACAGATACGCAGTATTTT. Encoded protein: CASSSHSTDTQYF.

This clonotype was observed many times. The chain employs TRBV29-1 and TRBJ2-2; tentatively, D is TRBD1 (6 bases). The germline V and J ends were trimmed by 7 bases and 2 bases, with 14 bases remaining between them. This CDR3 has 14 amino acids. Germline-derived CDR1 and CDR2 are SQVTM and ANQGSEA. For the CDR3, the DNA is TGCAGCGCGTCCCGGGACACTAACACCGGGGAGCTGTTTTTT. It translates to CSASRDTNTGELFF.

The CDR3: CASSVGQGGDQPQHF. The CDR3 DNA follows: TGTGCCAGCAGCGTAGGGCAGGGAGGAGATCAGCCCCAGCATTTT. The chain has TRBV9 and TRBJ1-5; D possibly corresponds to TRBD1 (5 bases). Germline values: CDR1 SGDLS, CDR2 YYNGEE. The length of the CDR3 is 15 residues. V lost 0 bases, J lost 5 bases, and 12 bases lay in between.

The sample holds many counts of this clonotype. This chain joins TRBV5-1 and TRBJ1-2; D remains unclear. The germline V and J ends were trimmed by 0 bases and 2 bases, with 14 bases remaining between them. There are 16 residues in the CDR3. Per the germline V gene, CDR1 is SGHRS and CDR2 is YFSETQ. The CDR3 here is CASSLGPDGRNYGYTF. CDR3 nucleotides: TGCGCCAGCAGCTTGGGCCCCGATGGGCGCAACTATGGCTACACCTTC.

This chain uses TRBV5-6 with TRBJ2-7; no firm D call. The germline V gene has CDR1 SGHDT and CDR2 YYEEEE. This CDR3 is 14 amino acids long. Trimming removed 1 base from V and 2 bases from J, with 10 bases in between. CDR3 sequence reads: CASSLLGHTYEQYV. The CDR3 DNA reads as TGTGCCAGCAGCTTGCTAGGTCATACCTACGAGCAGTACGTC.

This clonotype was found many times. The chain links TRBV7-7 to TRBJ2-7; D may be TRBD1 or TRBD2 (5 bases each). V was trimmed by 2 bases and J by 1 base, leaving 12 bases between them. This CDR3 contains 15 residues. Germline-derived CDR1 and CDR2 are SSHAT and FNYEAQ (reference sequence). Here the CDR3 reads CASSLSVGPSYEQYF. The DNA of the CDR3 is TGTGCCAGCAGCTTATCTGTGGGACCGTCCTACGAGCAGTACTTC.

This clonotype was observed a few times. The chain carries TRBV12-3 or TRBV12-4 and TRBJ1-1; D call uncertain. Trimming shortened V by 7 bases and J by 0 bases, and 15 bases separated the two germline ends. CDR3 length equals 15 residues. CDR3 sequence reads: CASITRPQMNTEAFF. For the CDR3, the DNA is TGTGCCAGCATCACGCGGCCCCAGATGAACACTGAAGCTTTCTTT.

This clonotype was seen only a few times. This chain connects TRBV12-5 to TRBJ2-1; the D gene could be TRBD1 or TRBD2 (5 bases each). The CDR3 runs 15 residues. Germline CDR1 is LGHNT and CDR2 is FRNRAP. V was shortened by 5 bases and J by 6 bases, with 17 bases between the two germline ends. CDR3: CASGPPGPPGNEQFF. CDR3 coding DNA: TGTGCTAGTGGTCCGCCGGGACCTCCGGGCAATGAGCAGTTCTTC.

This clonotype was counted many times. The chain links TRBV6-5 to TRBJ1-2; no clear D. The germline V and J ends were trimmed by 0 bases and 0 bases, with 14 bases remaining between them. This CDR3 is 17 amino acids long. CDR1 MNHEY and CDR2 SVGAGI come from the germline V gene. This chain's CDR3 is CASSYSIALLPNYGYTF. The CDR3 DNA reads as TGTGCCAGCAGTTACTCGATAGCACTGCTCCCTAACTATGGCTACACCTTC.

This clonotype has at least ten counts. The V call is TRBV5-6, the J call TRBJ2-7; D ambiguous. V lost 1 base, J lost 3 bases, and 8 bases lay in between. Germline CDR1 is SGHDT and CDR2 is YYEEEE. This CDR3 has 13 amino acids. The CDR3 sequence: CASSLSSSYEQYF. The CDR3 bases are TGTGCCAGCAGCTTGAGCAGTAGCTACGAGCAGTACTTC.

There are many counts of this clonotype. The chain combines TRBV29-1 with TRBJ2-4; D is unresolved. The CDR3 consists of 14 residues. V gave up 4 bases and J gave up 1 base, with 11 bases separating them. CDR1 is SQVTM, CDR2 ANQGSEA, per germline. CDR3 amino acids: CSVAGRLAKNIQYF. For the CDR3, the DNA is TGCAGCGTTGCTGGGCGTCTGGCCAAAAACATTCAGTACTTC.

This clonotype was seen a handful of times. The chain has TRBV20-1 and TRBJ1-6, with D possibly matching TRBD1 (6 bases). V was trimmed by 1 base and J by 1 base, leaving 8 bases between them. Germline CDR1 DFQATT, CDR2 SNEGSKA (reference sequence). This CDR3 contains 15 residues. CDR3 amino acids: CSARGRGSYNSPLHF. DNA for the CDR3: TGCAGTGCTAGAGGCAGGGGATCCTATAATTCACCCCTCCACTTT.

V usage is TRBV5-1 and J usage is TRBJ2-7; TRBD2 agrees at 10 bases. From germline, CDR1 is SGHRS and CDR2 YFSETQ. The CDR3 totals 13 residues. The trim removed 5 bases at V and 5 bases at J, leaving 4 bases unmatched. The CDR3 region is CASSLAGVDEQYV. The CDR3 nucleotides read TGCGCCAGCAGTCTAGCGGGAGTCGACGAGCAGTACGTC.